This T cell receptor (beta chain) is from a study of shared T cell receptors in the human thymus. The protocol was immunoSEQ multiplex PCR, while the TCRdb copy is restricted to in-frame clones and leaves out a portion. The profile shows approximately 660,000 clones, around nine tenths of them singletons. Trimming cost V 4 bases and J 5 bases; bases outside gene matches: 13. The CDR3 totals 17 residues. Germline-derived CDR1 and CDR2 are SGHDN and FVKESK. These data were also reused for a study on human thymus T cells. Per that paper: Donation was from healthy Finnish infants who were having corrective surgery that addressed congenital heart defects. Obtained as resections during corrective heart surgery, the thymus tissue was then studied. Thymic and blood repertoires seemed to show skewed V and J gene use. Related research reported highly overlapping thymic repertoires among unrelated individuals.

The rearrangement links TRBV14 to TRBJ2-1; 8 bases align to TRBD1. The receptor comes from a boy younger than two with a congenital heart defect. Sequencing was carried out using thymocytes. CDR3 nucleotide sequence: TGTGCCAGCAGCCCGCTTAGGACAGGGCGAGGTCACAATGAGCAGTTCTTC. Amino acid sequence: CASSPLRTGRGHNEQFF.